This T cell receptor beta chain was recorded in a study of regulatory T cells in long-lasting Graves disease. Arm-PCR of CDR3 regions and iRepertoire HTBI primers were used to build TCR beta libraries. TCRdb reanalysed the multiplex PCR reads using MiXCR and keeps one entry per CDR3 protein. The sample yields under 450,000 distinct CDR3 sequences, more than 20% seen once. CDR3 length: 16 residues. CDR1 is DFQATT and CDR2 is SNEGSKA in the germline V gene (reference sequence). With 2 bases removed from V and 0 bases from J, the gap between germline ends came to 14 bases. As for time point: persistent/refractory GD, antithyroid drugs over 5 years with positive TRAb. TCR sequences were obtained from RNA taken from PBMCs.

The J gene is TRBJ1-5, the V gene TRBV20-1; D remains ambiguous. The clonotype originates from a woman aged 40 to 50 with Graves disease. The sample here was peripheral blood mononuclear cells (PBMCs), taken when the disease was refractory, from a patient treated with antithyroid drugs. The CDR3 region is CSARLRDLPSNQPQHF. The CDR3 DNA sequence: TGCAGTGCTAGACTGCGGGATCTCCCTAGCAATCAGCCCCAGCATTTT.